A selection of T cell receptor beta chains follows, all from one sample in a study of blood T cell repertoires in COVID-19. Data came from immunoSEQ multiplex PCR; TCRdb stores just in-frame clones and leaves some out. The sample has roughly 110,000 clones; 80% to 85% are singletons. Sequenced material: peripheral blood. The receptors were sampled from a man in his 70s with acute or convalescent COVID-19. The CDR3 runs from the conserved cysteine through the conserved F or W. The D gene is left open where the match is weak. Clone size is stated in some rows and not others, as once, few, many or a class when expanded.

TRBV27	TRBJ1-2	NA	NA	TGTGCCAGCAGTTTGTCGGAGAACTATGGCTACACCTTC	CASSLSENYGYTF
TRBV5-1	TRBJ2-5	NA	NA	TGCGCCAGCAGCTTGGCGACAGTTTTCCAAGAGACCCAGTACTTC	CASSLATVFQETQYF
TRBV7-8	TRBJ1-2	NA	NA	TGTGCCAGCAGCTTAGTGACAGGTTCGAGCTATGGCTACACCTTC	CASSLVTGSSYGYTF
TRBV23-1	TRBJ1-5	NA	NA	TGCGCCAGCAGCTCCCGAACTCAGGGGTCGGGTCAGCCCCAGCATTTT	CASSSRTQGSGQPQHF
TRBV9	TRBJ2-5	NA	NA	TGTGCCAGCAGCGCAGTTGGTGGGAGGGGGGCCCAGTACTTC	CASSAVGGRGAQYF
TRBV3-1/TRBV3-2	TRBJ1-6	NA	NA	TGTGCCAGCAGCCAAGAATCGGGGTCCGATTCACCCCTCCACTTT	CASSQESGSDSPLHF
TRBV2	TRBJ2-2	NA	NA	TGTGCCAGCAGTGGCGACTCAACCGGGGAGCTGTTTTTT	CASSGDSTGELFF
TRBV18	TRBJ1-5	TRBD1	NA	TGTGCCAGCTCACCACCTGGACAGGGCAATCAGCCCCAGCATTTT	CASSPPGQGNQPQHF
TRBV27	TRBJ2-5	TRBD2	once	TGTGCCAGCAGTTTAGCTAGCGGGGGCATCGAGACCCAGTACTTC	CASSLASGGIETQYF
TRBV5-1	TRBJ2-7	TRBD1	NA	TGCGCCAGCAAGGAGGGACAGGGGGCCGACGAGCAGTACTTC	CASKEGQGADEQYF
TRBV5-6	TRBJ2-7	TRBD1	once	TGTGCCAGCAGCGACTCCAGGACAGGGGGCTACGAGCAGTACTTC	CASSDSRTGGYEQYF
TRBV28	TRBJ1-5	NA	NA	TGTGCCAGCCTCCCCCGGGGAGATCAGCCCCAGCATTTT	CASLPRGDQPQHF
TRBV6-5	TRBJ1-1	NA	NA	TGTGCCAGCAGTTATTCCACAGGGGAAGCTTTCTTT	CASSYSTGEAFF
TRBV2	TRBJ1-5	TRBD1	NA	TGTGCCAGCAGTGAAGCTACAGGGGGCGCACAGCATTTT	CASSEATGGAQHF
TRBV10-3	TRBJ1-6	TRBD1	once	TGTGCCATCAGTGAGCCTCTACTCGGGACAGATAATTCACCCCTCCACTTT	CAISEPLLGTDNSPLHF
TRBV3-1/TRBV3-2	TRBJ1-5	NA	once	TGTGCCAGCAGCCAAAGAGGTCGCAATCAGCCCCAGCATTTT	CASSQRGRNQPQHF
TRBV27	TRBJ1-6	NA	once	TGTGCCAGCAGTTTCCGCGGGAATTCACCCCTCCACTTT	CASSFRGNSPLHF
TRBV5-1	TRBJ1-4	TRBD1	NA	TGCGCCAGCAGCTTGGTCGGGGGGACAGGGCATGAAAAACTGTTTTTT	CASSLVGGTGHEKLFF
TRBV24-1	TRBJ1-3	TRBD1	NA	TGTGCCACCAGTGGAGGACTGGGCAGGGGGCAGGCTGGAAACACCATATATTTT	CATSGGLGRGQAGNTIYF
TRBV4-3	TRBJ2-4	TRBD1	NA	TGCGCCAGCAGCTTTCTGACAGGGGGCGAAAACATTCAGTACTTC	CASSFLTGGENIQYF
TRBV25-1	TRBJ1-6	TRBD1	NA	TGTGCCAGCAGTGAAGTGGAGGGGGCGGCCTATAATTCACCCCTCCACTTT	CASSEVEGAAYNSPLHF
TRBV6-5	TRBJ2-5	TRBD2	NA	TGTGCCAGCAGTTACTTTGGCGGGGGGTCCCAAGAGACCCAGTACTTC	CASSYFGGGSQETQYF
TRBV7-9	TRBJ1-6	TRBD1	NA	TGTGCCAGCAGCCTGGGACAGAATAATTCACCCCTCCACTTT	CASSLGQNNSPLHF
TRBV5-8	TRBJ1-2	NA	NA	TGTGCCAGCAGCTTAACAGTCTATGGCTACACCTTC	CASSLTVYGYTF
TRBV7-6	TRBJ2-7	TRBD1	NA	TGTGCCAGCAGCTTACCAAGGGACAGGGGTTACGAGCAGTACTTC	CASSLPRDRGYEQYF
TRBV14	TRBJ2-7	NA	NA	TGTGCCAGCAGCCAAGAACAGGTTGCCTACGAGCAGTACTTC	CASSQEQVAYEQYF
TRBV19	TRBJ1-2	TRBD1	few	TGTGCCAGTAGTATCGGGGGTGACAGGGCCGGCTACACCTTC	CASSIGGDRAGYTF
TRBV6-5	TRBJ1-1	NA	NA	TGTGCCAGCAGTTACTCGCTGGGAGGGGACACTGAAGCTTTCTTT	CASSYSLGGDTEAFF
TRBV6-2/TRBV6-3	TRBJ1-2	NA	NA	TGTGCCAGCAGTTACACAGGGAACTATGGCTACACCTTC	CASSYTGNYGYTF
TRBV7-6	TRBJ1-5	NA	NA	TGTGCCAGCAGCTTGGGCCCCACTTATAGCAATCAGCCCCAGCATTTT	CASSLGPTYSNQPQHF
TRBV6-4	TRBJ2-5	TRBD1	NA	TGTGCCAGCCGGGACAGGGCCCTAGGGGAGGAGACCCAGTACTTC	CASRDRALGEETQYF
TRBV12-3/TRBV12-4	TRBJ1-4	NA	NA	TGTGCCAGCAGTTGGCAGGGAAATGAAAAACTGTTTTTT	CASSWQGNEKLFF
TRBV5-6	TRBJ1-2	TRBD1	many	TGTGCCAGCAGCCCGTCGGGACAGGGGTTCTATGGCTACACCTTC	CASSPSGQGFYGYTF
TRBV6-5	TRBJ1-5	TRBD1	NA	TGTGCCAGCAGTTACGGACAGGGCACGGATCAGCCCCAGCATTTT	CASSYGQGTDQPQHF
TRBV27	TRBJ1-6	TRBD1	NA	TGTGCCAGCAGGCCAGACAGGGGGTCTTCACCCCTCCACTTT	CASRPDRGSSPLHF
TRBV7-3	TRBJ2-5	NA	few	TGTGCCAGCAGCTCACAGGGCCAAGAGACCCAGTACTTC	CASSSQGQETQYF
TRBV7-9	TRBJ1-2	NA	NA	TGTGCCAGCAGCCTAGGGGCGAATGGCTACACCTTC	CASSLGANGYTF
TRBV2	TRBJ1-3	TRBD1	NA	TGTGCCAGCAGCGGGACAGCCTCTGGAAACACCATATATTTT	CASSGTASGNTIYF
TRBV11-2	TRBJ1-1	NA	NA	TGTGCCAGCAGCCTAGACAGTACTGAAGCTTTCTTT	CASSLDSTEAFF
TRBV5-1	TRBJ2-2	NA	NA	TGCGCCAGCAGCTCGCAGGGTATGGGGACCGGGGAGCTGTTTTTT	CASSSQGMGTGELFF
TRBV7-2	TRBJ2-1	TRBD2	once	TGTGCCAGCAGCAAGCCGGGACTAGCGGGGCTGAGTGAGCAGTTCTTC	CASSKPGLAGLSEQFF
TRBV5-1	TRBJ1-3	TRBD1	NA	TGCGCCAGCAGCTACGGAGGGGGCGACTCTGGAAACACCATATATTTT	CASSYGGGDSGNTIYF
TRBV9	TRBJ2-1	NA	NA	TGTGCCAGCAGCACTCGACAGACAAGCAGGGAGCAGTTCTTC	CASSTRQTSREQFF
TRBV3-1/TRBV3-2	TRBJ1-2	NA	NA	TGTGCCAGCAGCCCATCGACAGGAAACTATGGCTACACCTTC	CASSPSTGNYGYTF
TRBV5-8	TRBJ1-2	TRBD1	NA	TGTGCCAGCAAACGAACAGGGGCTGAGGGTTATGGCTACACCTTC	CASKRTGAEGYGYTF
TRBV19	TRBJ1-1	TRBD1	NA	TGTGCCACCCGGACAGGGAACACTGAAGCTTTCTTT	CATRTGNTEAFF
TRBV12-5	TRBJ1-5	TRBD1	NA	TGTGCTAGTGCTCTGACAGGGGATAGCAATCAGCCCCAGCATTTT	CASALTGDSNQPQHF
TRBV5-1	TRBJ2-5	TRBD2	NA	TGCGCCAGCAGCTTGGGACTAGCGGACGCGGGGGAGACCCAGTACTTC	CASSLGLADAGETQYF
TRBV19	TRBJ1-4	TRBD1	NA	TGTGCCAGTAGTTCCCAACAGGGGAAGGGGGATGAAAAACTGTTTTTT	CASSSQQGKGDEKLFF
TRBV6-5	TRBJ1-1	NA	NA	TGTGCCAGCATCCACACACAGGCTAGGGGATCTGAAGCTTTCTTT	CASIHTQARGSEAFF
TRBV19	TRBJ1-5	NA	NA	TGTGCCAGTAGTATTTTGGGGGCTGGCAATCAGCCCCAGCATTTT	CASSILGAGNQPQHF
TRBV20-1	TRBJ2-1	TRBD2	once	TGCAGTGCTGGTGGACTAGCGGGGCGTAACAATGAGCAGTTCTTC	CSAGGLAGRNNEQFF
TRBV7-8	TRBJ2-1	TRBD2	NA	TGTGCCAGCAGCCGCAGAGGAGTCGCGGGGGATGAGCAGTTCTTC	CASSRRGVAGDEQFF
TRBV6-6	TRBJ2-5	TRBD2	NA	TGTGCCAGCAGTTACGGCGGGGGACAAGAGACCCAGTACTTC	CASSYGGGQETQYF
TRBV9	TRBJ2-1	TRBD1	NA	TGTGCCAGCAGCCCTCGGACAGGCCGTTTTTCCGGAGGGCAGTTCTTC	CASSPRTGRFSGGQFF
TRBV27	TRBJ2-7	TRBD1	NA	TGTGCCAGCAGTTTATTCCCGGGACAGGGGACCTACGAGCAGTACTTC	CASSLFPGQGTYEQYF
TRBV19	TRBJ2-2	NA	NA	TGTGCCAGTCACCTCGACAGCCAGTTTTCCGGGGAGCTGTTTTTT	CASHLDSQFSGELFF